Sequencing of this T cell receptor (beta chain) was carried out in a study of stem cell transplantation in POMP-related autoinflammatory disease. Study information: Before transplant: CD4+ naive skewing, low CD8+ proportions, reduced cytokine secretion.

Sequencing was performed with immunoSEQ multiplex PCR; in TCRdb, only in-frame clones are kept and a portion is missing. The table lists tens of thousands of clones, around 90% of them singletons. The study, taken as a whole, reports: Fewer unique TRB V-J gene pairings were identified in patients with PRAID. A trend toward lower repertoire diversity and greater clonality appeared in every analyzed T-cell subset of PRAID patients.

On this clone itself: Its cognate antigen is unknown.

The sequencing here drew on CD4+ T cells from PBMCs, taken after stem cell transplantation. The receptor was derived from a human patient with POMP-related autoinflammation and immune dysregulation (PRAID). The graft donor may have contributed some T cells.

The CDR3 is CASNLESGGAGELFF. DNA of the CDR3: TGTGCCAGCAACCTCGAAAGCGGGGGGGCCGGGGAGCTGTTTTTT. The chain has TRBV2 and TRBJ2-2; 10 positions agree with TRBD2. This CDR3 is 15 amino acids long. After removal of 7 bases from V and 6 bases from J, the junction contained 8 bases not matched to a gene. Germline CDR1 SNHLY, CDR2 FYNNEI.